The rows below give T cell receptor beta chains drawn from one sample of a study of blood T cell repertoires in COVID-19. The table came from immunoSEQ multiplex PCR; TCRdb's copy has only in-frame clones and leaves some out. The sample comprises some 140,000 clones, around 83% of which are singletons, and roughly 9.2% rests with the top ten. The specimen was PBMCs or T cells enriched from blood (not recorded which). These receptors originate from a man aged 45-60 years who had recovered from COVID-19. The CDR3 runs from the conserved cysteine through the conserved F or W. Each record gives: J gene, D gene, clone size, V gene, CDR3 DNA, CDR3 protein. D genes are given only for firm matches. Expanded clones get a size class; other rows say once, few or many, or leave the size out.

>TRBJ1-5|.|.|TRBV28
TGTGCCAGCAGTTTAATCTCTCAGCCCCAGCATTTT
CASSLISQPQHF
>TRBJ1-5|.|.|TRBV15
TGTGCCACCAGCAGAGGAAGACAGATTACTCAGCCCCAGCATTTT
CATSRGRQITQPQHF
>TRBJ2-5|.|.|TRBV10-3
TGTGCCATCAGTGAGGGGCAGGGGTCGGAGACCCAGTACTTC
CAISEGQGSETQYF
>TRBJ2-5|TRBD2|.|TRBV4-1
TGCGCCAGCAGCCAAGACATAAGCGGGGTCCAAGAGACCCAGTACTTC
CASSQDISGVQETQYF
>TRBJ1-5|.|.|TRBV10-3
TGTGCCACAAGGCTCGGACAGAGCAATCAGCCCCAGCATTTT
CATRLGQSNQPQHF
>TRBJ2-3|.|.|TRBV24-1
TGTGCCACCAGTGACCGGACTATTGGAGCGCAGTATTTT
CATSDRTIGAQYF
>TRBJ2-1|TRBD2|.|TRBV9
TGTGCCAGCAGCGGGGGGAGCGGGGGCAATGAGCAGTTCTTC
CASSGGSGGNEQFF
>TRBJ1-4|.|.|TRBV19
TGTGCCAGTAACCACAGGGCCAGGGAAAAACTGTTTTTT
CASNHRAREKLFF
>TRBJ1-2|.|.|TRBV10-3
TGTGCCATCAGACTGGGGAGAGGTGGCTACACCTTC
CAIRLGRGGYTF
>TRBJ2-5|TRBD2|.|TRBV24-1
TGTGCCACCAGCCCCTCTAAAATCGTGACTAGCGGGCCAGAGACCCAGTACTTC
CATSPSKIVTSGPETQYF
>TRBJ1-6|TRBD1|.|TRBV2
TGTGCCAGCAGTATCTATACCGGGACAGGGGGGAGACCCCTCCACTTT
CASSIYTGTGGRPLHF
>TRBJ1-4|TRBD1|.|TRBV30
TGTGCCTGGAGTGCGGGGACAGCTTCTAATGAAAAACTGTTTTTT
CAWSAGTASNEKLFF
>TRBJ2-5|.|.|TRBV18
TGTGCCAGCTCACCAAATTCAGGGCGGGGTGAGACCCAGTACTTC
CASSPNSGRGETQYF
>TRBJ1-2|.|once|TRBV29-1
TGCAGCGTTGGTGAGCCGGAGGCCCATAAGGGCTACACCTTC
CSVGEPEAHKGYTF
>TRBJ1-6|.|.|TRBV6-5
TGTGCCAGCAGTTACTGGGGGGGGCGGACGGTCTCACCCCTCCACTTT
CASSYWGGRTVSPLHF
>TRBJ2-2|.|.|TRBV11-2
TGTGCCAGCAGCTCCATACTCCTACACAGGCGTGGGCTGTTTTTT
CASSSILLHRRGLFF
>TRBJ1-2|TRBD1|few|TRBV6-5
TGTGCCAGCAGTTACTTGACAGGGGGCTATGGCTACACCTTC
CASSYLTGGYGYTF
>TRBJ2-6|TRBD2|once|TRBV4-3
TGCGCCAGCAGCCAAGGCGGGGAGGGAGGGGCTGGGGCCAACGTCCTGACTTTC
CASSQGGEGGAGANVLTF
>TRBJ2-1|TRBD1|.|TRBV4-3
TGCGCCAGCAGCCTAGACTGGGACAGGGGACCTGTACCTAGCTCCTACAATGAGCAGTTCTTC
CASSLDWDRGPVPSSYNEQFF
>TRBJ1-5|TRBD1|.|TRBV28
TGTGCCAGCTCTTCCGGGACAGGGCTGTTTGGGGCCCAGCATTTT
CASSSGTGLFGAQHF
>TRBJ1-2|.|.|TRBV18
TGTGCCAGCTCACCACCGAGCGGAGAGGAGTTTGCTAACTATGGCTACACCTTC
CASSPPSGEEFANYGYTF
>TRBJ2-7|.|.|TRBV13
TGTGCCAGCAGCTTAGGCGGGGGAGTGACCTACGAGCAGTACTTC
CASSLGGGVTYEQYF
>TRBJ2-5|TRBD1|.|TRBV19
TGTGCCAGTAGTATAGGACAGGGGCAAGAGACCCAGTACTTC
CASSIGQGQETQYF
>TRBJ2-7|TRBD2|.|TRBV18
TGTGCCAGCTTCCCCACTAGCGGGGGGTTATACGAGCAGTACTTC
CASFPTSGGLYEQYF
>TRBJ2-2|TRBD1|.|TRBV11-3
TGTGCCAGCAGCCCCGGACAGGGTAACGGGGAGCTGTTTTTT
CASSPGQGNGELFF
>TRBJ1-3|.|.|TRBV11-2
TGTGCCAGCAGCTCCACAGGGATCTCTGGAAACACCATATATTTT
CASSSTGISGNTIYF
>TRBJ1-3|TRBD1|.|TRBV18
TGTGCCAGCTCACCCGGGACAGGGAGCTCTGGAAACACCATATATTTT
CASSPGTGSSGNTIYF
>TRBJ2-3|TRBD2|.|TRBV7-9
TGTGCCAGCAGGAAGATAGCGGGGGTGCCGCCTCATACGCAGTATTTT
CASRKIAGVPPHTQYF
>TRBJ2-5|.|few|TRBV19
TGTGCCAGTAGTGGACTGCTAGAGACCCAGTACTTC
CASSGLLETQYF
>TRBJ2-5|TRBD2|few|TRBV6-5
TGTGCCAGCAGTTATCTCCTAGCGGGGCAAGAGACCCAGTACTTC
CASSYLLAGQETQYF
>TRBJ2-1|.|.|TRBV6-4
TGTGCCAGCAGTGATTCAGACAGGACTAGTTACAATGAGCAGTTCTTC
CASSDSDRTSYNEQFF
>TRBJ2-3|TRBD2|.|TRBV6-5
TGTGCCAGCAGTTCCCGGGGGGGCACAGATACGCAGTATTTT
CASSSRGGTDTQYF
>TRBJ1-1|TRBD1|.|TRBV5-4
TGTGCCAGCAGCTCGAAATCAGGGGGCATAACTGAAGCTTTCTTT
CASSSKSGGITEAFF
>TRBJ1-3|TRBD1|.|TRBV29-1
TGCAGCGTTGGGCAGGGGGTAGGAAACACCATATATTTT
CSVGQGVGNTIYF
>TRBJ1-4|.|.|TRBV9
TGTGCCAGCGGACAGAATGAAAAACTGTTTTTT
CASGQNEKLFF
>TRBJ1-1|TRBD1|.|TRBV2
TGTGCCAGCAGTGGGACAGGGGGCACTGAAGCTTTCTTT
CASSGTGGTEAFF
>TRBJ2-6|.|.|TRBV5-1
TGCGCCAGCAGCTTGGAAGGACTCTCTGGGGCCAACGTCCTGACTTTC
CASSLEGLSGANVLTF
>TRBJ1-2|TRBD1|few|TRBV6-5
TGTGCCAGCAGCCTACGACAGGGACCTATTGGGGGCTACACCTTC
CASSLRQGPIGGYTF
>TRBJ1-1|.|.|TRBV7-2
TGTGCCAGCAGCTCCAACAGGGTCACTGAAGCTTTCTTT
CASSSNRVTEAFF
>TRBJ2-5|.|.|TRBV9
TGTGCCAGCAGCGTAGGACGGGGGGCCTGGGAGACCCAGTACTTC
CASSVGRGAWETQYF
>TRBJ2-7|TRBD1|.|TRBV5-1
TGCGCCAGCAGCGGCCAGACAGGGTGGGAGCAGTACTTC
CASSGQTGWEQYF
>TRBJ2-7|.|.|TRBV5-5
TGTGCCAGCAGCTTGGGTCTTCGGGTTGGAAGCTACGAGCAGTACTTC
CASSLGLRVGSYEQYF
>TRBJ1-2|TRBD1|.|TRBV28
TGTGCCAGCACTTCTGACAGGGACATCTATGGCTACACCTTC
CASTSDRDIYGYTF
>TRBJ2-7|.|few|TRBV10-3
TGTGCCACCAGGCCCGGGGGCTACGAGCAGTACTTC
CATRPGGYEQYF
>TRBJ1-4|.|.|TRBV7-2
TGTGCCAGCAGCCCCCAGGTCGGGGCAACTAATGAAAAACTGTTTTTT
CASSPQVGATNEKLFF
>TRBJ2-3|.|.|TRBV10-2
TGCGCCAGCAGTGATGCTCAGGCCTCTAGCACAGATACGCAGTATTTT
CASSDAQASSTDTQYF
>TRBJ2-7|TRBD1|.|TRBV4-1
TGCGCCAGCAGCCAAGAGGGGGCCGGGACAGGGGCCTACGAGCAGTACTTC
CASSQEGAGTGAYEQYF
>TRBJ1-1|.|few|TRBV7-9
TGTGCCAGCAGCCCATGGGGGGGCGTGAACACTGAAGCTTTCTTT
CASSPWGGVNTEAFF
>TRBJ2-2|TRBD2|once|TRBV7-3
TGTGCCAGCAGCCCCCAGGTAGCGGGGGGGCCGTCCGGGGAGCTGTTTTTT
CASSPQVAGGPSGELFF
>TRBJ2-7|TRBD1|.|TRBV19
TGTGCCAGTAGTATGGGACAGGGGTACGAGCAGTACTTC
CASSMGQGYEQYF
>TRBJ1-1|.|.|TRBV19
TGTGCCAGTAACCAGGGCTGGGACACTGAAGCTTTCTTT
CASNQGWDTEAFF
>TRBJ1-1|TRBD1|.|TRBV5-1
TGCGCCAGCAGCTTGTGGACAGGGCGGGAAGCTGAAGCTTTCTTT
CASSLWTGREAEAFF
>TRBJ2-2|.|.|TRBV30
TGTGCCTGGAGTATGACAGGAACCGGGGAGCTGTTTTTT
CAWSMTGTGELFF
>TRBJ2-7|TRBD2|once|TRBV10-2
TGCGCCAGCACCGGAGGGACTAGCGGGGGAGCCTACGAGCAGTACTTC
CASTGGTSGGAYEQYF